This TCR beta chain is from a study of blood T cell repertoires in COVID-19. In the original workflow: Reference gene primer amplification in the assay estimated nucleated cell counts. TCRdb's copy holds only in-frame clones and misses some; the assay was immunoSEQ multiplex PCR. The D gene and trimming were derived from the DNA, and the V and J assignments and clone size from that table. The sample records under 500,000 clones, around nine tenths being singletons. V lost 6 bases to trimming and J lost 6 bases; unmatched junction nucleotides: 4. Germline-derived CDR1 and CDR2 are DFQATT and SNEGSKA (reference sequence). The CDR3 has 11 amino acids.

The source material was PBMCs or T cells enriched from blood (not recorded which). This chain joins TRBV20-1 and TRBJ2-7, with 8 bases identical to TRBD1. This TCR was recovered from a woman between 18 and 29 years old with acute COVID-19. CDR3 nucleotide sequence: TGCAGTGCGGCGGACAGGGCCGAGCAGTACTTC. Its translation is CSAADRAEQYF.